Below, 22 T cell receptor beta chains from the same sample are listed, as sequenced in a study of spatial heterogeneity in lung cancer. This sample's time point: sample taken at primary tumor resection. Whole RNA from tumor, nontumor lung or frozen PBMC was sequenced unsorted. TCRdb itself ran the 5' RACE reads through MiXCR, one entry per CDR3 protein. In the table there are 60,000 to 90,000 distinct CDR3 sequences, roughly 14% of which are singletons. The sequenced sample was PBMCs, obtained at surgery. These receptors all stem from a male donor with early-stage non-small cell lung cancer.

The table lists this clonotype with a few counts. V gene TRBV6-5 combines with J gene TRBJ2-6; D is perhaps TRBD2 (7 bases). The CDR3 runs to 19 residues. V gave up 0 bases and J gave up 2 bases, with 17 bases separating them. Germline V gene data show CDR1 as MNHEY and CDR2 as SVGAGI. CDR3 residues: CASSYSSGGMTTGANVLTF. Written as DNA, the CDR3 is TGTGCCAGCAGTTACTCCTCGGGGGGCATGACCACTGGGGCCAACGTCCTGACTTTC.

The chain recombines TRBV7-2 with TRBJ2-7; 8 bases are a match to TRBD2. Germline V lookup: CDR1 SGHTA, CDR2 FQGNSA. This CDR3 spans 15 amino acids. With 5 bases clipped from V and 5 bases from J, the junction kept 11 bases outside the gene matches. CDR3 residues: CASSPVGTRSHEQYF. CDR3 DNA: TGTGCCAGCAGCCCCGTCGGGACTAGAAGCCACGAGCAGTACTTC.

The chain couples TRBV6-4 to TRBJ2-3; D is tentatively TRBD1 or TRBD2 (6 bases each). This CDR3 spans 14 amino acids. The V gene lost 0 bases and the J gene lost 9 bases, with 13 bases spanning the gap. Germline loops: CDR1 MRHNA, CDR2 SNTAGT. The CDR3 DNA follows: TGTGCCAGCAGTGACTCGATCAGAGGGGGGACGCAGTATTTT. Its translation: CASSDSIRGGTQYF.

V gene TRBV2 combines with J gene TRBJ2-3; D may be TRBD1 (5 bases). Per the germline V gene, CDR1 is SNHLY and CDR2 is FYNNEI. Trimming took off 1 base at V and 6 bases at J, with 14 bases between the two ends. This CDR3 has 15 amino acids. The CDR3 DNA reads as TGTGCCAGCAGTGAAGAAAGGGGTGATGAGGATACGCAGTATTTT. It encodes CASSEERGDEDTQYF.

This clonotype was counted only a few times. This chain connects TRBV9 to TRBJ1-2; TRBD1 aligns across 11 bases. The trim removed 4 bases at V and 6 bases at J, leaving 2 bases unmatched. This CDR3 region has 13 residues. Germline CDR1 is SGDLS and CDR2 is YYNGEE. The CDR3 protein is CASSPGQGDGYTF. CDR3 DNA sequence: TGTGCCAGCAGCCCGGGACAGGGGGATGGCTACACCTTC.

The count of this clonotype is one. An end of the junction differs from the germline gene, which may be a read error. The genes are TRBV6-5 and TRBJ1-3; maybe TRBD1 (5 bases). Germline V CDR1 and CDR2: MNHEY, SVGAGI. The CDR3 consists of 14 residues. The CDR3, as DNA: TGTGCCAGCAGTTTGCCAGGGCCTGGAAACACCATAAATTTT. Its translation is CASSLPGPGNTINF.

This rearrangement joins TRBV10-3 to TRBJ1-5; D is undetermined. The germline gives CDR1 ENHRY, CDR2 SYGVKD. The CDR3 is 12 residues long. V was cut by 4 bases and J by 7 bases, with 8 bases left in between. The CDR3: CAISVNKQPQHF. The CDR3 DNA follows: TGTGCCATCAGTGTGAATAAGCAGCCCCAGCATTTT.

The chain uses TRBV6-5 and TRBJ1-2; 7 nucleotides agree with TRBD1. With 6 bases clipped from V and 0 bases from J, the junction kept 13 bases outside the gene matches. Germline CDR1 is MNHEY and CDR2 is SVGAGI. This CDR3 is built from 17 residues. The CDR3 region is CASSRATGSSANYGYTF. Written as DNA, the CDR3 is TGTGCCAGCAGCCGGGCGACAGGGTCTTCTGCTAACTATGGCTACACCTTC.

The V call is TRBV7-8, the J call TRBJ2-2; D may be TRBD2 (6 bases). V lost 1 base and J 0 bases, leaving 6 bases between the germline ends. Germline V gene sequence: CDR1 SGHVS, CDR2 FQNEAQ. CDR3 size: 15 residues. Here the CDR3 reads CASSLGLANTGELFF. For the CDR3, the DNA is TGTGCCAGCAGCTTAGGACTAGCGAACACCGGGGAGCTGTTTTTT.

Ten or more counts support this clonotype. The rearrangement uses TRBV4-2 and TRBJ2-3; TRBD2 matches at 12 bases. Per the germline V gene, CDR1 is LGHNA and CDR2 is YNFKEQ. The V and J ends lost 4 bases and 5 bases, in that order; junction bases with no gene match: 4. This CDR3 is 15 amino acids long. The CDR3 DNA follows: TGTGCCAGCAGCCCTAGCGGGAGGGCCGAAGATACGCAGTATTTT. This gives the protein CASSPSGRAEDTQYF.

The table lists this clonotype with a few counts. The chain employs TRBV19 and TRBJ1-4; D is unresolved. V dropped 2 bases and J dropped 8 bases, with 9 bases sitting between them. CDR3 length equals 13 residues. Germline CDR1 reads LNHDA; CDR2 reads SQIVND (reference sequence). The CDR3 DNA follows: TGTGCCAGTAGTATAAGGGTTGAGGAAAAACTGTTTTTT. It specifies CASSIRVEEKLFF.

J is TRBJ2-3 and V is TRBV18; D not resolved. V lost 6 bases and J 2 bases, leaving 15 bases between the germline ends. Per the germline V gene, CDR1 is KGHSH and CDR2 is LQKENI. The CDR3 consists of 15 residues. DNA of the CDR3: TGTGCCAGCTCTCTCAACGATGCCCTCACAGATACGCAGTATTTT. Its protein product is CASSLNDALTDTQYF.

This clonotype has only a few counts. The J gene is TRBJ1-2, the V gene TRBV5-4, with D possibly being TRBD1 (6 bases). Trimming removed 0 bases at V and 11 bases at J, with 8 bases between. Germline CDR1 reads SGHNT; CDR2 reads YYREEE (reference sequence). The CDR3 runs to 11 residues. The CDR3 coding sequence is TGTGCCAGCAGCTTGGAACAGGGTTACACCTTC. Amino acid sequence: CASSLEQGYTF.

This clonotype was found a few times. V is TRBV5-1 and J is TRBJ2-1, with D perhaps given as TRBD1 or TRBD2 (6 bases each). Trimming cost V 4 bases and J 6 bases, with 17 bases left between them. This CDR3 contains 15 residues. CDR1 and CDR2 from the germline V gene are SGHRS and YFSETQ. The CDR3 reads CASSLGGLRGNEQFF. CDR3 coding DNA: TGCGCCAGCAGCCTGGGGGGACTCAGGGGCAATGAGCAGTTCTTC.

This clonotype was seen many times. The chain recombines TRBV12-3 or TRBV12-4 with TRBJ1-5; the D gene is possibly TRBD1 (6 bases). V dropped 4 bases and J dropped 9 bases, with 16 bases sitting between them. The CDR3 sequence is 14 residues long. The CDR3 coding sequence is TGTGCCAGCAGTTACCGACAGGAGGGTCGGCCCCAGCATTTT. Amino acid sequence: CASSYRQEGRPQHF.

The genes are TRBV29-1 and TRBJ2-3, with D maybe TRBD2 (6 bases). V lost 7 bases, J lost 2 bases, and 10 bases lay in between. The length of the CDR3 is 12 residues. In germline, CDR1 is SQVTM, CDR2 ANQGSEA. The CDR3 loop is CSEGLNTDTQYF. The CDR3 nucleotides are TGCAGCGAGGGACTTAACACAGATACGCAGTATTTT.

The chain carries TRBV7-2 and TRBJ2-3; D possibly uses TRBD1 or TRBD2 (5 bases each). V gave up 5 bases and J gave up 6 bases, with 9 bases separating them. Per the germline V gene, CDR1 is SGHTA and CDR2 is FQGNSA. This CDR3 contains 12 residues. The CDR3, as DNA: TGTGCCAGCAGCAGTTGGGGGGATACGCAGTATTTT. Translating it yields CASSSWGDTQYF. The variable domain in full, completed from reference TRBV7-2 and TRBJ2-3, reads GAGVSQSPSNKVTEKGKDVELRCDPISGHTALYWYRQSLGQGLEFLIYFQGNSAPDKSGLPSDRFSAERTGGSVSTLTIQRTQQEDSAVYLCASSSWGDTQYFGPGTRLTVL.

In this sample, this clonotype turned up a few times. The chain couples TRBV27 to TRBJ2-1; D uncertain. The CDR3 consists of 13 residues. Germline V gene data show CDR1 as MNHEY and CDR2 as SMNVEV (reference sequence). Deletions cut 3 bases from V and 6 bases from J, with 9 bases between. The CDR3 here is CASSFFGVNEQFF. CDR3 in DNA: TGTGCCAGCAGTTTCTTTGGGGTCAATGAGCAGTTCTTC.

The chain carries TRBV23-1 and TRBJ1-1, with D unclear. TRBV23-1 is given ORF status, its function remaining uncertain. CDR3 size: 14 residues. V lost 0 bases, J lost 2 bases, and 7 bases lay in between. The CDR3 coding sequence is TGCGCCAGCAGTCAATCAAAGGGAAACACTGAAGCTTTCTTT. It is translated as CASSQSKGNTEAFF.

This clonotype was counted at least ten times. The rearrangement uses TRBV6-5 and TRBJ1-5; 7 positions match TRBD1. V was pared by 6 bases and J by 3 bases, with 5 bases of the junction left unmatched. The germline gives CDR1 MNHEY, CDR2 SVGAGI. The length of the CDR3 is 14 residues. Here the CDR3 reads CASSQTGNNQPQHF. Written as DNA, the CDR3 is TGTGCCAGCAGCCAGACAGGGAACAATCAGCCCCAGCATTTT.

There are a few counts of this clonotype. The chain is built from TRBV29-1 and TRBJ2-6, with 10 bases aligning to TRBD1. In germline, CDR1 is SQVTM, CDR2 ANQGSEA. J was trimmed by 2 bases and V by 4 bases; bases with no gene match: 8. The CDR3 sequence is 17 residues long. CDR3 amino acids: CSVANGTGVAGANVLTF. The CDR3 DNA reads TGCAGCGTTGCGAATGGGACAGGGGTTGCTGGGGCCAACGTCCTGACTTTC.

This clonotype came up many times. The chain employs TRBV4-3 and TRBJ2-2; D possibly corresponds to TRBD2 (6 bases). V shed 5 bases and J shed 5 bases, with 15 bases lying between them. Germline V gene lookup returns CDR1 LGHNA and CDR2 YSLEER. The CDR3 contains 15 residues. The CDR3 DNA follows: TGCGCCAGCAGCGGTCGGGGTGGAGGGACCGGGGAGCTGTTTTTT. It yields the protein CASSGRGGGTGELFF.